A single sample gave rise to the 2 T cell receptor beta chains below, sequenced in a study of cytomegalovirus exposure and HLA in healthy donors. PCR amplification relied on 60 Vbeta primers (plus 13 Jbeta primers). Assay used: immunoSEQ multiplex PCR; TCRdb lists only in-frame clones, some missing. The sample includes 110,000 to 150,000 clones, around 10% of them seen just once. The sequenced sample was PBMCs. The source is a man in his fifties or sixties in good health and CMV-seronegative.

The table lists this clone with a few counts. V gene TRBV27 combines with J gene TRBJ2-7; TRBD1 aligns across 7 bases. CDR3 size: 13 residues. The germline CDR1 and CDR2 sequences are MNHEY and SMNVEV (reference sequence). V lost 2 bases, J lost 2 bases, and 0 bases stayed unmatched. The chain's CDR3 is CASSLQGAYEQYF. The CDR3 DNA reads TGTGCCAGCAGTTTACAGGGGGCCTACGAGCAGTACTTC.

This clone was counted a few times. The V gene is TRBV5-1, the J gene TRBJ1-1; the match to TRBD1 covers 9 bases. V lost 0 bases and J lost 3; bases outside the gene matches: 3. The CDR3 is 15 residues long. CDR1 SGHRS and CDR2 YFSETQ come from the germline V gene. CDR3 protein: CASSLAGTGYTEAFF. The CDR3, as DNA: TGCGCCAGCAGCTTGGCCGGGACAGGGTACACTGAAGCTTTCTTT.